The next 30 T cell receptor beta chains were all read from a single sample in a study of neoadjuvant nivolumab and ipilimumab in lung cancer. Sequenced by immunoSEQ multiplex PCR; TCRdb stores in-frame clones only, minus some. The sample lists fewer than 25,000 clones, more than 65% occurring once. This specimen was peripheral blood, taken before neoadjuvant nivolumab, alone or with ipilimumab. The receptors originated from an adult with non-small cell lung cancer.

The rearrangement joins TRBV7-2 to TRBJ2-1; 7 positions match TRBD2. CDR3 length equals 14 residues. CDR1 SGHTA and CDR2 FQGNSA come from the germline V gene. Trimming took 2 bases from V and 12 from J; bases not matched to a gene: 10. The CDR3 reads CASSLSFREVGQFF. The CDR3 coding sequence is TGTGCCAGCAGCTTATCGTTCCGGGAGGTTGGGCAGTTCTTC. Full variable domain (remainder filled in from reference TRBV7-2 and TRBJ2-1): GAGVSQSPSNKVTEKGKDVELRCDPISGHTALYWYRQSLGQGLEFLIYFQGNSAPDKSGLPSDRFSAERTGGSVSTLTIQRTQQEDSAVYLCASSLSFREVGQFFGPGTRLTVL.

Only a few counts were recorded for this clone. CDR3 nucleotides: TGTGCCAGCAGCTCTGGTGGGTGGGGCCCTACAGATACGCAGTATTTT. Its protein product is CASSSGGWGPTDTQYF. The chain employs TRBV7-3 and TRBJ2-3, with D tentatively TRBD1 (5 bases). There are 16 residues in the CDR3. V was clipped by 4 bases and J by 3 bases, with 17 bases between them. Germline V gene lookup returns CDR1 SGHTA and CDR2 FQGTGA.

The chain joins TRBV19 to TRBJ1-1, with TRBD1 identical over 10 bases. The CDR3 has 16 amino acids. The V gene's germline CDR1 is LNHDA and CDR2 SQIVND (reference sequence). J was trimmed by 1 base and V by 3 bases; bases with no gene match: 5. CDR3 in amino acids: CASSIRDRGPNTEAFF. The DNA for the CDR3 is TGTGCCAGTAGTATCAGGGACAGGGGACCGAACACTGAAGCTTTCTTT.

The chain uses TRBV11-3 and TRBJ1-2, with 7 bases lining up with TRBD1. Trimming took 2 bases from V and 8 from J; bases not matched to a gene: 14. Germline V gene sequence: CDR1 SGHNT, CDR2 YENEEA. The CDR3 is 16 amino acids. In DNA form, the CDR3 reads TGTGCCAGCAGCTTACTGGGGCAGACAGGGAAGGACGGCTACACCTTC. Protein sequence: CASSLLGQTGKDGYTF.

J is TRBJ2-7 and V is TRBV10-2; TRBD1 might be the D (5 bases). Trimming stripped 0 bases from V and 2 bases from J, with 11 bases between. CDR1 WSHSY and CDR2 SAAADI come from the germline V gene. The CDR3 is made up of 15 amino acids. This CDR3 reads CASSESGQSAYEQYF. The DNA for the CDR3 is TGCGCCAGCAGTGAGTCTGGACAATCGGCCTACGAGCAGTACTTC.

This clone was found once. The CDR3 nucleotides are TGTGCCAGCTCACCACCTCGGGGGCAGGGAGAGACCCAGTACTTC. The encoded protein is CASSPPRGQGETQYF. The chain uses TRBV18 and TRBJ2-5; either TRBD1 or TRBD2 may supply D (6 bases each). V was trimmed by 0 bases and J by 4 bases, leaving 12 bases between them. The CDR3 runs to 15 residues. Germline lookup yields CDR1 KGHSH and CDR2 LQKENI.

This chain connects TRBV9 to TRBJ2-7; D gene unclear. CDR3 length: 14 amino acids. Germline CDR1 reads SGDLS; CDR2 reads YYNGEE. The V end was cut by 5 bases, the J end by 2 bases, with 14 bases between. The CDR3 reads CASSPRRVTYEQYF. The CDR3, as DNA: TGTGCCAGCAGTCCTCGACGGGTTACCTACGAGCAGTACTTC.

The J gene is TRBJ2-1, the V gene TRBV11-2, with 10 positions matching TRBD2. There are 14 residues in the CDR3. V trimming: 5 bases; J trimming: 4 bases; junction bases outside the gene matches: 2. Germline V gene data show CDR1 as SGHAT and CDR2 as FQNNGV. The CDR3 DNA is TGTGCCAGCAGCCCTAGCGGGAGTTACAATGAGCAGTTCTTC. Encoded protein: CASSPSGSYNEQFF. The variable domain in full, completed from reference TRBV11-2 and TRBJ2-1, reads EAGVAQSPRYKIIEKRQSVAFWCNPISGHATLYWYQQILGQGPKLLIQFQNNGVVDDSQLPKDRFSAERLKGVDSTLKIQPAKLEDSAVYLCASSPSGSYNEQFFGPGTRLTVL.

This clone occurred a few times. The CDR3 DNA sequence: TGCAGCGTTCTGGACAGGGCTGGGGCCAACGTCCTGACTTTC. It codes for CSVLDRAGANVLTF. The chain uses TRBV29-1 and TRBJ2-6; TRBD1 aligns across 8 bases. The ends lost 5 bases at V and 2 bases at J; junction bases unmatched: 2. From germline, CDR1 is SQVTM and CDR2 ANQGSEA. The CDR3 runs to 14 residues.

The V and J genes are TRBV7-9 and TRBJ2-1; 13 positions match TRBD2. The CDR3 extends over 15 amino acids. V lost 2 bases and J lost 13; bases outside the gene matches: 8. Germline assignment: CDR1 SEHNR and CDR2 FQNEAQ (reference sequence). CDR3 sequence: CASSLQGLAGIHQFF. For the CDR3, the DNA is TGTGCCAGCAGCTTACAGGGACTAGCGGGAATTCATCAGTTCTTC.

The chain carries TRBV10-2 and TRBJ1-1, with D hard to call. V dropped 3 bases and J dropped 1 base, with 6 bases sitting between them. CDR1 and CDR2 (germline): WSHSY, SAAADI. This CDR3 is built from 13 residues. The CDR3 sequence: CASSEARNTEAFF. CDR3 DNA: TGCGCCAGCAGTGAAGCAAGGAACACTGAAGCTTTCTTT.

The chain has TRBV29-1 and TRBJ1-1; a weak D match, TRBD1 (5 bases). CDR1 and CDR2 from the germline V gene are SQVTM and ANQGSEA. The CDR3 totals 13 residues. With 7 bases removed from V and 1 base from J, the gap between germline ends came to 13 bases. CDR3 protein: CSAGGWTNTEAFF. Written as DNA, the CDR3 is TGCAGCGCTGGGGGGTGGACGAACACTGAAGCTTTCTTT.

This chain's CDR3 is CAWSVRGFGSNYGYTF. DNA of the CDR3: TGTGCCTGGAGTGTACGAGGATTTGGGTCTAACTATGGCTACACCTTC. The rearrangement uses TRBV30 and TRBJ1-2; D not resolved. The V end was cut by 0 bases, the J end by 0 bases, with 14 bases between. Per the germline V gene, CDR1 is GTSNPN and CDR2 is SVGIG (reference sequence). CDR3 length equals 16 residues.

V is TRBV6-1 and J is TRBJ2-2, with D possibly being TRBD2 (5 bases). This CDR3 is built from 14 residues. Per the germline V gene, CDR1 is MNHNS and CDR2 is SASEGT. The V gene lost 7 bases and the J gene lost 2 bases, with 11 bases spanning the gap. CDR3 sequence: CASKVTINTGELFF. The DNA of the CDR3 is TGTGCCAGCAAAGTGACTATAAACACCGGGGAGCTGTTTTTT.

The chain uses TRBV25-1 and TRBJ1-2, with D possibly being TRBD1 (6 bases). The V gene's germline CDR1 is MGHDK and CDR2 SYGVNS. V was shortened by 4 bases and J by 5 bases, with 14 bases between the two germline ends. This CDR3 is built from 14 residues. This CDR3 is CASSVVGRGYGYTF. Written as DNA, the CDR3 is TGTGCCAGCAGTGTTGTCGGCAGGGGTTATGGCTACACCTTC.

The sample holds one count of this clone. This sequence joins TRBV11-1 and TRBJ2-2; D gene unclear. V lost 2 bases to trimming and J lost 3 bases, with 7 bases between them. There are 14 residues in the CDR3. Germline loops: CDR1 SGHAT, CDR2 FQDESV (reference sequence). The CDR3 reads CASSLLVDTGELFF. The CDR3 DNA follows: TGTGCCAGCAGCTTACTAGTTGACACCGGGGAGCTGTTTTTT.

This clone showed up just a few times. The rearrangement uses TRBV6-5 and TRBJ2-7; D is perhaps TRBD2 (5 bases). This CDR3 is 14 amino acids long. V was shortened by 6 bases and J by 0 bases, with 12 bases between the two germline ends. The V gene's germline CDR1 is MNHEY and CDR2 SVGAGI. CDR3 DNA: TGTGCCAGCAGAATGAGCGGACCCTCCTACGAGCAGTACTTC. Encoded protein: CASRMSGPSYEQYF.

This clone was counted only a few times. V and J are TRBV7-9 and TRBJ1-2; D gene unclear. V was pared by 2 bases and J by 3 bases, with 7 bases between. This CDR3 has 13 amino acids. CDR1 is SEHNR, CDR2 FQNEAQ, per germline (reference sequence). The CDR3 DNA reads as TGTGCCAGCAGCTTACGGATCGACTATGGCTACACCTTC. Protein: CASSLRIDYGYTF.

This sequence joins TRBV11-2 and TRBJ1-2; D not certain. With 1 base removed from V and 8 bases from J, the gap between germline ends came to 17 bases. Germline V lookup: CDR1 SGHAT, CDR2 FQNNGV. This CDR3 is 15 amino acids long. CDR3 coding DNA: TGTGCCAGCAGCTTAGGCGGTGGGTTGGGTCGAGGCTACACCTTC. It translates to CASSLGGGLGRGYTF. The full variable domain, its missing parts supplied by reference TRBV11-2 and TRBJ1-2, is EAGVAQSPRYKIIEKRQSVAFWCNPISGHATLYWYQQILGQGPKLLIQFQNNGVVDDSQLPKDRFSAERLKGVDSTLKIQPAKLEDSAVYLCASSLGGGLGRGYTFGSGTRLTVV.

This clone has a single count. In nucleotides, the CDR3 is TGTGCCAGCAGCGTAGTAGGGGACAGAATGGCTTTCTTT. It specifies CASSVVGDRMAFF. The J gene is TRBJ1-1, the V gene TRBV9; TRBD1 agrees at 7 bases. The germline V gene has CDR1 SGDLS and CDR2 YYNGEE. This CDR3 has 13 amino acids. With 0 bases clipped from V and 11 bases from J, the junction kept 7 bases outside the gene matches.

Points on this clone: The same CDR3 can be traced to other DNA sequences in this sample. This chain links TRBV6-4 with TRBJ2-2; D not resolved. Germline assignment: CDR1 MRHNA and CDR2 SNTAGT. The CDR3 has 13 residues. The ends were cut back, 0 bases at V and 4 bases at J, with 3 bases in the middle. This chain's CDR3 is CASSDSSTGELFF. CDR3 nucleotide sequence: TGTGCCAGCAGTGACTCTAGCACCGGGGAGCTGTTTTTT.

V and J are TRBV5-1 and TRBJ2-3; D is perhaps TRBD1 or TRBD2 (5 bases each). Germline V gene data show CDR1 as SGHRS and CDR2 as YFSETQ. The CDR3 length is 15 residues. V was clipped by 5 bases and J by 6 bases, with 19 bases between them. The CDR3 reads CASRGASIGRDTQYF. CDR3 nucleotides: TGCGCCAGCAGAGGGGCTAGCATCGGTCGCGATACGCAGTATTTT.

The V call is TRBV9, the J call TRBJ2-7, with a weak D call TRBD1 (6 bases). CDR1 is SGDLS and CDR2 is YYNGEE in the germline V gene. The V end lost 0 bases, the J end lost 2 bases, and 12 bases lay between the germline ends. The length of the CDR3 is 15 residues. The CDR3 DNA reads TGTGCCAGCAGCGTAGGTGGCAGGGGTCCCTACGAGCAGTACTTC. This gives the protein CASSVGGRGPYEQYF.

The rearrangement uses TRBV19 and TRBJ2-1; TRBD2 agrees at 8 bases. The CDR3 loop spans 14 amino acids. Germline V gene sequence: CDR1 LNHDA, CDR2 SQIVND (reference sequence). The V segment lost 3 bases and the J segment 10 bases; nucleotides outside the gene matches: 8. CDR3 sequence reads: CASSIGAGVREQFF. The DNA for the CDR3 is TGTGCCAGTAGTATCGGAGCGGGAGTAAGGGAGCAGTTCTTC.

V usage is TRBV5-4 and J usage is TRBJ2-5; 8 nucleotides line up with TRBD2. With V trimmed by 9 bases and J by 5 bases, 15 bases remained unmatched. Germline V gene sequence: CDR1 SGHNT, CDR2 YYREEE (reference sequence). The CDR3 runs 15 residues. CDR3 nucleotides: TGTGCCACCACCGATCGGGAGGGAGGCTGGGAGACCCAGTACTTC. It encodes CATTDREGGWETQYF.

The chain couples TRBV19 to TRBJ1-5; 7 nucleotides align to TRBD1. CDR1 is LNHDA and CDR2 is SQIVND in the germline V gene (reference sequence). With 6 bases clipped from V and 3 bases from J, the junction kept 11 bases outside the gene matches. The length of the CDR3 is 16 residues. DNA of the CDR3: TGTGCCAGTAGGACCTCGACAGGGTTCCCCAATCAGCCCCAGCATTTT. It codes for CASRTSTGFPNQPQHF.

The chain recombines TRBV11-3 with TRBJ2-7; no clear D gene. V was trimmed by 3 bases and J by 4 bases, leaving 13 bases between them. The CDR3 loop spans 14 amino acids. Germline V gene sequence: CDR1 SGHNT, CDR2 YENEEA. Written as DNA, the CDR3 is TGTGCCAGCAGCTTCCGGGTCCCCGAGTACGAGCAGTACTTC. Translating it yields CASSFRVPEYEQYF.

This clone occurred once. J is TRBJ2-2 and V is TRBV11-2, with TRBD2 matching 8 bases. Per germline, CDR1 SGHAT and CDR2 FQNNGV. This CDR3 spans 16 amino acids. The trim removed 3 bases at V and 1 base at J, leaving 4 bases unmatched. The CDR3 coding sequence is TGTGCCAGCAGCTTGTACGGGAGGGGGAACACCGGGGAGCTGTTTTTT. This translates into CASSLYGRGNTGELFF.

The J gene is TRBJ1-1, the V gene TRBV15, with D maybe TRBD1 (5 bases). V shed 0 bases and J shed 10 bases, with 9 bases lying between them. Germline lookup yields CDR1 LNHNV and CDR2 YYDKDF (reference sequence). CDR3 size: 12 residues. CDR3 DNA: TGTGCCACCAGCAGAGAGGCAGGGCTAGCTTTCTTT. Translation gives CATSREAGLAFF.

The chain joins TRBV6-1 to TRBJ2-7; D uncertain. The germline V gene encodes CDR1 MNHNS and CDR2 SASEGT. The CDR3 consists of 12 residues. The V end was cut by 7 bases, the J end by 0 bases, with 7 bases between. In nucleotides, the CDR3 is TGTGCCAGCACTGGGGTCTCCTACGAGCAGTACTTC. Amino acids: CASTGVSYEQYF.